This section outlines one T cell receptor (beta chain) sequence together with its context. With 1 base removed from V and 1 base from J, the gap between germline ends came to 11 bases. The CDR3 has 15 amino acids. Germline CDR1 SGHVS, CDR2 FNYEAQ. The data belong to a study of radiation and T cells in renal cell carcinoma. Treatment given: 15 Gy SBRT to primary tumor, nephrectomy 4 weeks later. Assay: immunoSEQ multiplex PCR; the TCRdb copy retains only in-frame clones and omits some. Of about 16,000 clones in the sample, approximately 53% are singletons; the top ten hold less than 50%. This TCR came from an older woman with renal cell carcinoma. This material consisted of tumor tissue, taken from a patient whose treatment included radiotherapy and nephrectomy. V and J are TRBV7-6 and TRBJ2-7; D gene ambiguous. In DNA form, the CDR3 reads TGTGCCAGCAGCTTAGGAGGCAGTCGATCCTACGAGCAGTACTTC. As protein: CASSLGGSRSYEQYF.